The 32 T cell receptor beta chains below come from one sample, sequenced in a study of STAT5B mutations in CD4+ large granular lymphocyte leukemia. TCRdb's copy holds only in-frame clones and misses some; the assay was immunoSEQ multiplex PCR. The table lists roughly 40,000 clones, around 81% of them singletons. What was sequenced was CD4+ T cells from blood buffy coats. These receptors all come from a human donor in good health.

This clone was observed a single time. The chain joins TRBV7-8 to TRBJ2-1; the D gene is possibly TRBD2 (5 bases). The V and J ends lost 4 bases and 8 bases respectively, with 15 bases between them. This CDR3 comprises 14 residues. Germline V gives CDR1 SGHVS, CDR2 FQNEAQ. The CDR3 DNA is TGTGCCAGCAGCTCTCGGGATTGGGGAGATGAGCAGTTCTTC. This encodes CASSSRDWGDEQFF.

The chain recombines TRBV30 with TRBJ1-2; D not certain. Germline V gives CDR1 GTSNPN, CDR2 SVGIG (reference sequence). This CDR3 has 13 residues. V shed 4 bases and J shed 6 bases, with 15 bases lying between them. CDR3 bases: TGTGCCTGGATCACAAACCGGCCTGATGGCTACACCTTC. Translating gives CAWITNRPDGYTF. The entire variable domain, with the rest obtained from reference TRBV30 and TRBJ1-2, is as follows: SQTIHQWPATLVQPVGSPLSLECTVEGTSNPNLYWYRQAAGRGLQLLFYSVGIGQISSEVPQNLSASRPQDRQFILSSKKLLLSDSGFYLCAWITNRPDGYTFGSGTRLTVV.

The chain carries TRBV5-8 and TRBJ1-5; 7 bases fit TRBD1. The germline gives CDR1 SGHTS, CDR2 YDEGEE. CDR3 length: 13 amino acids. With 4 bases clipped from V and 5 bases from J, the junction kept 3 bases outside the gene matches. CDR3 loop: CASSPDRDQPQHF. Written as DNA, the CDR3 is TGTGCCAGCAGCCCCGACAGGGATCAGCCCCAGCATTTT.

This chain joins TRBV27 and TRBJ1-3, with D possibly matching TRBD1 (5 bases). Trimming shortened V by 3 bases and J by 0 bases, and 9 bases separated the two germline ends. Germline CDR1 is MNHEY and CDR2 is SMNVEV (reference sequence). The CDR3 runs to 15 residues. The CDR3 coding sequence is TGTGCCAGCAGTTTTCAGGGTTCCTCTGGAAACACCATATATTTT. Protein product: CASSFQGSSGNTIYF.

The chain couples TRBV14 to TRBJ1-1, with 9 bases lining up with TRBD1. In germline, CDR1 is SGHDN, CDR2 FVKESK. The CDR3 has 14 residues. V lost 7 bases and J lost 4; bases outside the gene matches: 7. As DNA, the CDR3 is TGTGCCAGCACCATACAGGGGGCTGGCACTGAAGCTTTCTTT. Translated, it gives CASTIQGAGTEAFF.

In this sample, this clone turned up a few times. CDR3 nucleotide sequence: TGTGCCAGCAGCTGGGGGGGGCGGAGCTCCTACAATGAGCAGTTCTTC. It specifies CASSWGGRSSYNEQFF. This sequence joins TRBV5-6 and TRBJ2-1; the D gene is possibly TRBD2 (7 bases). Trimming shortened V by 3 bases and J by 0 bases, and 13 bases separated the two germline ends. The CDR3 runs 16 residues. Germline-derived CDR1 and CDR2 are SGHDT and YYEEEE.

The J gene is TRBJ2-2, the V gene TRBV13; 7 positions agree with TRBD2. CDR1 and CDR2 (germline): PRHDT, FYEKMQ (reference sequence). This CDR3 spans 15 amino acids. With 5 bases clipped from V and 2 bases from J, the junction kept 5 bases outside the gene matches. DNA of the CDR3: TGTGCCAGCAGCCAAAGACTAGCTAACACCGGGGAGCTGTTTTTT. It specifies CASSQRLANTGELFF.

This clone has only a few counts. This sequence joins TRBV7-3 and TRBJ2-2; D is undetermined. This CDR3 comprises 13 residues. Germline CDR1 is SGHTA and CDR2 is FQGTGA. The V gene lost 3 bases and the J gene lost 7 bases, with 9 bases spanning the gap. CDR3 loop: CASSFQHSGELFF. In nucleotides, the CDR3 is TGTGCCAGCAGCTTCCAACATAGCGGGGAGCTGTTTTTT.

The chain combines TRBV6-4 with TRBJ1-4; D not resolved. The CDR3 runs 18 residues. Germline CDR1 is MRHNA and CDR2 is SNTAGT. V was cut by 2 bases and J by 8 bases, with 24 bases left in between. CDR3 sequence (DNA): TGTGCCAGCAGTGACCGGACCACGCTGGGCACCAGCCGGGAAAAACTGTTTTTT. It translates to CASSDRTTLGTSREKLFF.

The chain has TRBV30 and TRBJ1-1; possibly TRBD1 for D (5 bases). The CDR3 runs to 16 residues. Germline CDR1 and CDR2: GTSNPN and SVGIG (reference sequence). V was pared by 0 bases and J by 4 bases, with 18 bases between. This chain's CDR3 is CAWSVPGYQGGTEAFF. CDR3 nucleotide sequence: TGTGCCTGGAGTGTTCCCGGATATCAGGGTGGCACTGAAGCTTTCTTT.

V is TRBV4-3 and J is TRBJ2-1; D uncertain. This CDR3 has 15 amino acids. The V gene lost 5 bases and the J gene lost 0 bases, with 11 bases spanning the gap. The germline V gene has CDR1 LGHNA and CDR2 YSLEER. The CDR3 loop reads CASSWQAGSYNEQFF. CDR3 in DNA: TGCGCCAGCAGCTGGCAGGCAGGCTCCTACAATGAGCAGTTCTTC.

This chain uses TRBV7-2 with TRBJ1-1; D not resolved. The CDR3 covers 11 residues. Germline V lookup: CDR1 SGHTA, CDR2 FQGNSA. Trimming took off 7 bases at V and 0 bases at J, with 3 bases between the two ends. The CDR3 DNA sequence: TGTGCCAGCACCCTGAACACTGAAGCTTTCTTT. Its protein is CASTLNTEAFF.

This clone was observed a single time. This chain links TRBV18 with TRBJ1-3, with no clear D. This CDR3 is built from 17 residues. The V gene's germline CDR1 is KGHSH and CDR2 LQKENI. V gave up 0 bases and J gave up 0 bases, with 12 bases separating them. CDR3 sequence: CASSPPGERVSGNTIYF. The CDR3 DNA sequence: TGTGCCAGCTCACCACCTGGGGAGAGGGTCTCTGGAAACACCATATATTTT.

This sequence joins TRBV10-3 and TRBJ1-2, with unresolved D. Trimming took off 4 bases at V and 2 bases at J, with 11 bases between the two ends. The germline V gene has CDR1 ENHRY and CDR2 SYGVKD. The CDR3 loop spans 14 amino acids. CDR3 region: CAISAGGENYGYTF. The CDR3 nucleotides read TGTGCCATCAGTGCGGGAGGAGAAAACTATGGCTACACCTTC.

The genes are TRBV5-4 and TRBJ1-3; no clear D gene. Trimming stripped 0 bases from V and 4 bases from J, with 5 bases between. Germline CDR1 is SGHNT and CDR2 is YYREEE (reference sequence). The CDR3 sequence is 13 residues long. The CDR3 coding sequence is TGTGCCAGCAGCTTGGGACTGGGAAACACCATATATTTT. Translated, it gives CASSLGLGNTIYF.

J is TRBJ1-2 and V is TRBV5-6; no clear D. The CDR3 is made up of 16 amino acids. Germline CDR1 is SGHDT and CDR2 is YYEEEE. V lost 4 bases and J 4 bases, leaving 20 bases between the germline ends. CDR3 sequence: CASSHPREALFYGYTF. The CDR3 nucleotides read TGTGCCAGCAGCCACCCCCGCGAGGCGTTGTTCTATGGCTACACCTTC.

This clone showed up just a few times. Other nucleotide sequences in the sample specify the same CDR3. V is TRBV19 and J is TRBJ1-4, with D possibly being TRBD1 (6 bases). Trimming shortened V by 1 base and J by 5 bases, and 8 bases separated the two germline ends. CDR1 is LNHDA and CDR2 is SQIVND in the germline V gene (reference sequence). The CDR3 has 14 amino acids. CDR3 sequence (DNA): TGTGCCAGTAGTATAGGTCAGGGGAATGAAAAACTGTTTTTT. The encoded protein is CASSIGQGNEKLFF.

CDR3 region: CASSPLAGAENEQFF. CDR3 nucleotide sequence: TGTGCCAGCAGTCCACTAGCGGGAGCGGAAAATGAGCAGTTCTTC. The chain uses TRBV11-2 and TRBJ2-1; 11 bases align to TRBD2. The germline gives CDR1 SGHAT, CDR2 FQNNGV. V gave up 6 bases and J gave up 7 bases; unmatched junction bases: 8. CDR3 size: 15 residues.

This clone was counted only a few times. DNA of the CDR3: TGTGCCAGCTCACCAAACGGGGAGACCGGGGAGCTGTTTTTT. It is translated as CASSPNGETGELFF. V usage is TRBV18 and J usage is TRBJ2-2; D is possibly TRBD2 (5 bases). This CDR3 contains 14 residues. Per the germline V gene, CDR1 is KGHSH and CDR2 is LQKENI. V was shortened by 2 bases and J by 5 bases, with 9 bases between the two germline ends.

This clone was seen only a few times. This chain links TRBV11-3 with TRBJ1-2; TRBD1 might be the D (6 bases). The CDR3 sequence is 16 residues long. V was clipped by 0 bases and J by 1 base, with 12 bases between them. Germline CDR1 and CDR2: SGHNT and YENEEA. The CDR3 DNA follows: TGTGCCAGCAGCTTAGAGGGCAGGGGAGGTAACTATGGCTACACCTTC. Amino acids: CASSLEGRGGNYGYTF.

The chain joins TRBV7-3 to TRBJ1-1, with D perhaps TRBD1 (5 bases). Germline V gene lookup returns CDR1 SGHTA and CDR2 FQGTGA. Trimming removed 3 bases from V and 5 bases from J, with 10 bases in between. The CDR3 is 13 residues long. The CDR3 is CASSFTRETEAFF. CDR3 bases: TGTGCCAGCAGCTTTACCAGGGAAACTGAAGCTTTCTTT.

The rearrangement links TRBV5-4 to TRBJ2-5; TRBD2 matches at 9 bases. The germline gives CDR1 SGHNT, CDR2 YYREEE (reference sequence). The CDR3 contains 14 residues. V was pared by 1 base and J by 4 bases, with 2 bases of the junction left unmatched. CDR3 protein: CASSLRGGGETQYF. CDR3 nucleotides: TGTGCCAGCAGCTTGCGCGGGGGGGGAGAGACCCAGTACTTC.

This rearrangement joins TRBV29-1 to TRBJ2-1, with 9 bases matching TRBD2. V shed 6 bases, J shed 4 bases, and the junction held 13 bases outside the gene matches. Germline values: CDR1 SQVTM, CDR2 ANQGSEA. The CDR3 covers 16 residues. CDR3: CSVLRGGRAAYNEQFF. The CDR3 nucleotides are TGCAGCGTCCTCCGAGGCGGGAGGGCCGCGTACAATGAGCAGTTCTTC.

This sequence joins TRBV27 and TRBJ2-3; weak D call: TRBD1 (6 bases). Germline CDR1 MNHEY, CDR2 SMNVEV (reference sequence). Trimming removed 5 bases at V and 0 bases at J, with 12 bases between. The CDR3 spans 15 residues. The CDR3 DNA reads TGTGCCAGCAGTGACGGACAGATCAGCACAGATACGCAGTATTTT. As protein: CASSDGQISTDTQYF.

This clone appeared once. The chain carries TRBV30 and TRBJ2-2; either TRBD1 or TRBD2 may supply D (5 bases each). Deletions cut 2 bases from V and 4 bases from J, with 17 bases between. Germline loops: CDR1 GTSNPN, CDR2 SVGIG (reference sequence). CDR3 size: 16 residues. The CDR3 is CAWSPKAAGSTGELFF. The CDR3 DNA reads as TGTGCCTGGAGTCCTAAGGCGGCAGGGAGCACCGGGGAGCTGTTTTTT.

The rearrangement uses TRBV19 and TRBJ2-7; D is perhaps TRBD1 (6 bases). The germline V gene encodes CDR1 LNHDA and CDR2 SQIVND (reference sequence). CDR3 length: 14 amino acids. V was trimmed by 5 bases and J by 1 base, leaving 12 bases between them. The CDR3 sequence is CASSAPGESYEQYF. DNA of the CDR3: TGTGCCAGTAGTGCACCAGGGGAATCCTACGAGCAGTACTTC.

This clone was recorded only once. The rearrangement uses TRBV2 and TRBJ1-2; D uncertain. V lost 6 bases to trimming and J lost 4 bases, with 27 bases between them. The germline CDR1 and CDR2 sequences are SNHLY and FYNNEI. The length of the CDR3 is 18 residues. For the CDR3, the DNA is TGTGCCAGCAGACCCAGGCGGGAGGTGTCAGCTGCCTCCTATGGCTACACCTTC. Amino acid sequence: CASRPRREVSAASYGYTF.

This clone was found once. The chain couples TRBV11-2 to TRBJ1-4; D possibly corresponds to TRBD1 (6 bases). Trimming stripped 5 bases from V and 7 bases from J, with 14 bases between. Per germline, CDR1 SGHAT and CDR2 FQNNGV. The CDR3 consists of 14 residues. CDR3 in amino acids: CASSPAPGAEKLFF. DNA of the CDR3: TGTGCCAGCAGCCCGGCCCCGGGGGCTGAAAAACTGTTTTTT.

The rearrangement links TRBV29-1 to TRBJ1-1; D is possibly TRBD1 (6 bases). Looked up from germline, CDR1 is SQVTM and CDR2 is ANQGSEA. The length of the CDR3 is 14 residues. V shed 7 bases and J shed 4 bases, with 19 bases lying between them. The CDR3 spells CSGGTGGAGTEAFF. The CDR3 DNA reads TGCAGCGGGGGGACGGGGGGCGCGGGCACTGAAGCTTTCTTT.

The J gene is TRBJ2-3, the V gene TRBV9; 7 positions agree with TRBD2. CDR3 length: 15 amino acids. The trim removed 1 base at V and 2 bases at J, leaving 4 bases unmatched. Germline V gene lookup returns CDR1 SGDLS and CDR2 YYNGEE. In DNA form, the CDR3 reads TGTGCCAGCAGCGTACCAGCGGGGCCCACAGATACGCAGTATTTT. Residues: CASSVPAGPTDTQYF.

V gene TRBV19 combines with J gene TRBJ2-5, with 8 bases matching TRBD1. Germline assignment: CDR1 LNHDA and CDR2 SQIVND (reference sequence). Trimming removed 3 bases from V and 4 bases from J; junction bases left unmatched: 7. CDR3 size: 15 residues. For the CDR3, the DNA is TGTGCCAGTAGTATTGGGGGCAGGGGGCGAGAGACCCAGTACTTC. It translates to CASSIGGRGRETQYF.

The rearrangement uses TRBV4-2 and TRBJ1-5; 8 nucleotides agree with TRBD1. From germline, CDR1 is LGHNA and CDR2 YNFKEQ. The CDR3 runs to 15 residues. V lost 0 bases to trimming and J lost 2 bases; unmatched junction nucleotides: 0. DNA for the CDR3: TGTGCCAGCAGCCAAGAGACAGGGGGCAATCAGCCCCAGCATTTT. Translating gives CASSQETGGNQPQHF.